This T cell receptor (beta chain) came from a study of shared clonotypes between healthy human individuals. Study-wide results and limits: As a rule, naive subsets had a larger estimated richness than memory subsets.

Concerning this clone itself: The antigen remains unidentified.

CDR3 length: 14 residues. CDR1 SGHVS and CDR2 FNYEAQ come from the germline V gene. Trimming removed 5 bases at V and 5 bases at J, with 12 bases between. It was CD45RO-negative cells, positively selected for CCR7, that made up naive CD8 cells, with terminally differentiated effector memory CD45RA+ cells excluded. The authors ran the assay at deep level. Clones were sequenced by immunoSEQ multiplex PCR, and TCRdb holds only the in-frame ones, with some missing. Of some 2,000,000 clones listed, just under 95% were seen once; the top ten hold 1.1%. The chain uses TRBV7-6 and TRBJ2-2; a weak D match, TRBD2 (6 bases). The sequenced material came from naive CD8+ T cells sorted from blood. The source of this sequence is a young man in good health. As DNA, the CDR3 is TGTGCCAGCAGCCCGGGACTCCTTACCGGGGAGCTGTTTTTT. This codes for CASSPGLLTGELFF.